The rows below give T cell receptor beta chains drawn from one sample of a study of radiotherapy plus CTLA-4 blockade in lung cancer. The protocol was immunoSEQ multiplex PCR, while the TCRdb copy is restricted to in-frame clones and leaves out a portion. Among 90,000 to 100,000 clones, about four fifths were seen once, and the ten largest hold around 2.7%. This material consisted of peripheral blood, taken from a patient treated with radiotherapy plus ipilimumab. The receptor set was obtained from a human donor with non-small cell lung cancer who had a partial response to radiotherapy plus ipilimumab. Some clones in this sample may be carry-over from other donors' samples. Each CDR3 is given with its conserved first and last residue. A D gene is named only where the DNA matches it firmly. The size field is filled for only some rows; it gives once, few, many or a size class.

j_call,d_call,v_call,clone_size,cdr3_aa,cdr3_nt
TRBJ2-5,TRBD2,TRBV7-6,NA,CASSLTSGGAIGTQYF,TGTGCCAGCAGCTTAACCAGCGGGGGGGCCATTGGGACCCAGTACTTC
TRBJ1-1,NA,TRBV7-3,NA,CASSFSGGEITEAFF,TGTGCCAGCAGCTTCTCGGGGGGGGAGATCACTGAAGCTTTCTTT
TRBJ2-1,TRBD1,TRBV9,few,CASSVGQGTNEQFF,TGTGCCAGCAGCGTGGGACAGGGGACCAATGAGCAGTTCTTC
TRBJ2-5,TRBD2,TRBV10-3,NA,CAISARTSGETQYF,TGTGCCATCAGTGCAAGGACTAGCGGTGAGACCCAGTACTTC
TRBJ1-1,TRBD1,TRBV29-1,NA,CSVESDRANTEAFF,TGCAGCGTTGAATCGGACAGGGCGAACACTGAAGCTTTCTTT
TRBJ1-2,NA,TRBV7-2,NA,CASSSTDRRYGYTF,TGTGCCAGCAGCTCAACCGACAGGAGATATGGCTACACCTTC
TRBJ1-2,TRBD1,TRBV5-4,NA,CASSLGQGSNYGYTF,TGTGCCAGCAGCCTCGGACAGGGAAGTAACTATGGCTACACCTTC
TRBJ1-5,TRBD1,TRBV7-9,once,CASSPTGDGRNQPQHF,TGTGCCAGCAGTCCGACAGGGGATGGGCGCAATCAGCCCCAGCATTTT
TRBJ2-2,NA,TRBV7-9,NA,CASSLVTDTGELFF,TGTGCCAGCAGCTTAGTTACAGACACCGGGGAGCTGTTTTTT
TRBJ2-5,NA,TRBV9,NA,CASSVDHDSWETQYF,TGTGCCAGCAGCGTAGATCATGACAGTTGGGAGACCCAGTACTTC
TRBJ2-5,TRBD2,TRBV9,NA,CASSVTSGGQETQYF,TGTGCCAGCAGCGTCACTAGCGGGGGGCAAGAGACCCAGTACTTC
TRBJ2-7,TRBD1,TRBV18,NA,CASSRGQGRSYEQYF,TGTGCCAGCTCTCGCGGACAGGGTAGGAGCTACGAGCAGTACTTC
TRBJ2-1,TRBD1,TRBV7-9,NA,CASSSEGQSYNEQFF,TGTGCCAGCAGCTCCGAGGGACAGTCCTACAATGAGCAGTTCTTC
TRBJ1-2,NA,TRBV11-3,NA,CASSLEGGRNYGYTF,TGTGCCAGCAGCTTAGAAGGAGGACGGAACTATGGCTACACCTTC
TRBJ2-7,NA,TRBV6-5,few,CASSAWDNSYEQYF,TGTGCCAGCAGTGCCTGGGACAACTCCTACGAGCAGTACTTC
TRBJ1-1,NA,TRBV5-5,NA,CASSWGGILTEAFF,TGTGCCAGCAGCTGGGGGGGAATACTCACTGAAGCTTTCTTT
TRBJ2-2,NA,TRBV6-4,NA,CASSRLANTGELFF,TGTGCCAGCAGCAGACTAGCGAACACCGGGGAGCTGTTTTTT
TRBJ2-7,TRBD1,TRBV5-1,NA,CASSPRTGNEQYF,TGCGCCAGCAGCCCCCGGACAGGGAACGAGCAGTACTTC
TRBJ2-2,NA,TRBV7-6,NA,CASSTRGGYTGELFF,TGTGCCAGCAGCACAAGGGGGGGGTACACCGGGGAGCTGTTTTTT
TRBJ1-5,TRBD1,TRBV28,NA,CASSRTRGLGQPQHF,TGTGCCAGCAGCCGGACCAGGGGGCTAGGTCAGCCCCAGCATTTT
TRBJ2-7,NA,TRBV11-3,NA,CASSYGYEQYF,TGTGCCAGCAGCTACGGCTACGAGCAGTACTTC
TRBJ2-4,NA,TRBV2,NA,CASSRERLAKNIQYF,TGTGCCAGCAGTAGGGAGCGGCTAGCCAAAAACATTCAGTACTTC
TRBJ2-1,TRBD2,TRBV5-1,NA,CASSLLAGFNEQFF,TGCGCCAGCAGCTTGCTAGCGGGATTCAATGAGCAGTTCTTC
TRBJ2-7,NA,TRBV10-1,NA,CASSESGSYEQYF,TGCGCCAGCAGTGAGTCGGGCAGCTACGAGCAGTACTTC
TRBJ1-2,NA,TRBV5-5,NA,CASSRNTENYGYTF,TGTGCCAGCAGCCGCAATACAGAGAACTATGGCTACACCTTC
TRBJ2-7,TRBD1,TRBV7-3,NA,CASSLGQGAYEQYF,TGTGCCAGCAGCTTAGGACAGGGGGCCTACGAGCAGTACTTC
TRBJ1-3,TRBD1,TRBV5-1,NA,CASSLAGGMGNTIYF,TGCGCCAGCAGCTTGGCAGGGGGAATGGGAAACACCATATATTTT
TRBJ2-6,NA,TRBV5-5,NA,CASSLFLYSGANVLTF,TGTGCCAGCAGCTTGTTCCTATACTCTGGGGCCAACGTCCTGACTTTC
TRBJ2-3,NA,TRBV4-3,few,CASSQDRVGGDTQYF,TGCGCCAGCAGCCAAGATCGGGTGGGTGGAGATACGCAGTATTTT
TRBJ2-5,NA,TRBV2,NA,CASSDMRKTQYF,TGTGCCAGCAGTGACATGAGGAAGACCCAGTACTTC
TRBJ2-5,NA,TRBV18,NA,CASSQGTQETQYF,TGTGCCAGCTCACAGGGGACACAAGAGACCCAGTACTTC
TRBJ1-2,NA,TRBV7-8,NA,CASSLAGFGNYGYTF,TGTGCCAGCAGCTTAGCCGGGTTCGGAAACTATGGCTACACCTTC
TRBJ1-5,NA,TRBV18,NA,CASSPSRVEGQPQHF,TGTGCCAGCTCACCAAGCAGGGTGGAAGGGCAGCCCCAGCATTTT
TRBJ2-5,TRBD2,TRBV18,few,CASSPQTSGLQETQYF,TGTGCCAGCTCACCACAGACTAGCGGACTTCAAGAGACCCAGTACTTC
TRBJ2-7,NA,TRBV5-1,NA,CASSYRGGLAYEQYF,TGCGCCAGCAGCTACCGAGGGGGATTAGCTTACGAGCAGTACTTC
TRBJ2-3,TRBD1,TRBV2,NA,CASSGNRGRVDTQYF,TGTGCCAGCAGTGGGAACAGGGGGCGTGTAGATACGCAGTATTTT
TRBJ2-1,NA,TRBV7-3,NA,CASSGPPGRPSIDEQFF,TGTGCCAGCAGCGGCCCCCCTGGGCGTCCCAGCATAGATGAGCAGTTCTTC
TRBJ2-4,NA,TRBV4-2,NA,CASSQSFSASLLLAKNIQYF,TGTGCCAGCAGCCAAAGTTTTTCGGCTAGCCTTTTATTAGCCAAAAACATTCAGTACTTC
TRBJ2-7,NA,TRBV15,NA,CATSRGQDEQYF,TGTGCCACCAGCAGGGGGCAGGACGAGCAGTACTTC
TRBJ1-2,NA,TRBV9,once,CASSVAGAGGYTF,TGTGCCAGCAGCGTAGCAGGGGCAGGTGGCTACACCTTC
TRBJ2-7,NA,TRBV14,NA,CASSPQLRAEQYF,TGTGCCAGCAGCCCACAATTGAGGGCCGAGCAGTACTTC
TRBJ1-1,NA,TRBV6-1,NA,CASSRWRDTEAFF,TGTGCCAGCAGTAGATGGAGGGACACTGAAGCTTTCTTT
TRBJ2-7,TRBD2,TRBV7-9,NA,CASSLASGRAEQYF,TGTGCCAGCAGCTTAGCTAGCGGGAGGGCCGAGCAGTACTTC
TRBJ2-2,TRBD2,TRBV6-1,NA,CASRTTSGSAGELFF,TGTGCCAGCAGAACGACTAGCGGGAGTGCCGGGGAGCTGTTTTTT
TRBJ2-5,TRBD2,TRBV7-2,NA,CASSLVLSGGAKKTQYF,TGTGCCAGCAGCTTAGTCTTAAGCGGGGGGGCGAAAAAGACCCAGTACTTC
TRBJ1-2,NA,TRBV19,NA,CASSIGTAAAYGYTF,TGTGCCAGTAGTATAGGGACAGCTGCTGCCTATGGCTACACCTTC
TRBJ2-7,TRBD1,TRBV18,NA,CASSTGGIPYEQYF,TGTGCCAGCTCGACAGGGGGGATCCCCTACGAGCAGTACTTC
TRBJ2-3,NA,TRBV5-1,few,CASTPLNLPGTDTQYF,TGCGCCAGCACCCCACTAAACCTCCCTGGCACAGATACGCAGTATTTT
TRBJ2-1,NA,TRBV7-7,NA,CASSLARAVASYNEQFF,TGTGCCAGCAGCTTAGCGCGGGCGGTCGCCTCCTACAATGAGCAGTTCTTC
TRBJ2-1,NA,TRBV9,NA,CASSLRQTSYNEQFF,TGTGCCAGCAGCCTGAGGCAAACCTCCTACAATGAGCAGTTCTTC
TRBJ2-7,NA,TRBV10-2,NA,CASNRGGYEQYF,TGCGCCAGCAACAGGGGGGGCTACGAGCAGTACTTC
TRBJ1-1,NA,TRBV5-6,NA,CASSFVGRSEAFF,TGTGCCAGCAGCTTTGTAGGGAGGAGTGAAGCTTTCTTT
TRBJ1-2,TRBD1,TRBV11-3,NA,CASSLDPGGYYGYTF,TGTGCCAGCAGCTTAGACCCAGGGGGCTACTATGGCTACACCTTC
TRBJ1-3,NA,TRBV7-2,NA,CASHGGPSGNTIYF,TGTGCCAGCCACGGGGGGCCCTCTGGAAACACCATATATTTT
TRBJ2-7,TRBD1,TRBV10-1,NA,CAGRETGTDSYEQYF,TGCGCCGGCCGAGAGACAGGGACGGACTCCTACGAGCAGTACTTC
TRBJ2-2,NA,TRBV11-2,NA,CASSLRDRNTGELFF,TGTGCCAGCAGCCTGCGGGACAGAAACACCGGGGAGCTGTTTTTT
TRBJ1-5,NA,TRBV4-3,NA,CASSQDDRQAFQPQHF,TGCGCCAGCAGCCAAGATGATAGGCAGGCTTTTCAGCCCCAGCATTTT